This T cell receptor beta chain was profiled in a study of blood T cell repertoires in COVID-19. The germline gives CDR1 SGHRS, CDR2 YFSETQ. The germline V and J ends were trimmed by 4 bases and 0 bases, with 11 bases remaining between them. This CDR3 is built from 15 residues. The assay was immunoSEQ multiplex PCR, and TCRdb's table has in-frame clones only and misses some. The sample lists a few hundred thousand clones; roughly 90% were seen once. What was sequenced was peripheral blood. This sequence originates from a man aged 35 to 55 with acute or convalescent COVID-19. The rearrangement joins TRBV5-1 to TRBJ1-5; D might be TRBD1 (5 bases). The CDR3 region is CASSQGGTSNQPQHF. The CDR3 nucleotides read TGCGCCAGCAGCCAGGGAGGGACTAGCAATCAGCCCCAGCATTTT. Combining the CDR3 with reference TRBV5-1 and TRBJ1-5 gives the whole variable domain KAGVTQTPRYLIKTRGQQVTLSCSPISGHRSVSWYQQTPGQGLQFLFEYFSETQRNKGNFPGRFSGRQFSNSRSEMNVSTLELGDSALYLCASSQGGTSNQPQHFGDGTRLSIL.